This T cell receptor (beta chain) stems from a study of blood T cells in healthy people across ages. Drawing of peripheral blood yielded about 10 milliliters from each donor. A second about 7 to 12 cycle PCR used barcoded and J-beta primers. One entry per CDR3 protein results from TCRdb running MiXCR on the 5' RACE reads. The top ten hold roughly a tenth of the sample, which has some 930,000 distinct CDR3 sequences, 25% to 35% seen once. Worth noting for this clonotype: Sequence at one end of the junction differs from germline and may be a read error.

Looked up from germline, CDR1 is SGHTS and CDR2 is YDEGEE. The CDR3 is 16 amino acids. In addition, the sample was reused for a study of T cells of mothers and their children. That work adds: Persistent microchimeric T cell clones were sought, and none were detected.

The source of this sequence is a woman between 40 and 50 years old in good health. The rearrangement links TRBV5-8 to TRBJ1-4; TRBD1 matches 9 bases. Sequenced material: blood. The chain's CDR3 is CTSSLDRGLANEKLFF. In nucleotides, the CDR3 is TGTACCAGCAGCTTGGACAGGGGTTTAGCTAATGAAAAACTGTTTTTT. Combining the CDR3 with reference TRBV5-8 and TRBJ1-4 gives the whole variable domain EAGVTQSPTHLIKTRGQQATLRCSPISGHTSVYWYQQALGLGLQFLLWYDEGEERNRGNFPPRFSGRQFPNYSSELNVNALELEDSALYLCTSSLDRGLANEKLFFGSGTQLSVL.